These 28 T cell receptor beta chains originate from one sample sequenced in a study of glioma-infiltrating T cells after dendritic cell vaccination. Sequenced by immunoSEQ multiplex PCR; TCRdb stores in-frame clones only, minus some. The table includes under 40,000 clones, more than 90% detected once. This specimen consisted of blood, obtained before dendritic cell vaccination. The receptors were gathered from a human donor with glioblastoma.

The chain recombines TRBV12-5 with TRBJ1-5, with D possibly TRBD1 on 6 matching bases. The CDR3 has 12 residues. V lost 6 bases to trimming and J lost 9 bases, with 12 bases between them. Germline values: CDR1 LGHNT, CDR2 FRNRAP. CDR3 sequence reads: CASGEGGRPQHF. For the CDR3, the DNA is TGTGCTAGTGGGGAGGGGGGGCGGCCCCAGCATTTT.

The chain combines TRBV19 with TRBJ2-6, with TRBD1 matching 9 bases. V lost 5 bases and J lost 1; bases outside the gene matches: 6. The CDR3 loop spans 17 amino acids. Germline V gene lookup returns CDR1 LNHDA and CDR2 SQIVND (reference sequence). The CDR3 is CASSLTGGASGANVLTF. The CDR3 bases are TGTGCCAGTAGTCTAACAGGGGGCGCTTCTGGGGCCAACGTCCTGACTTTC.

The V call is TRBV7-2, the J call TRBJ2-1; 7 positions agree with TRBD2. V was clipped by 1 base and J by 13 bases; unmatched bases: 4. CDR3 length equals 12 residues. Germline V lookup: CDR1 SGHTA, CDR2 FQGNSA. The DNA of the CDR3 is TGTGCCAGCAGCTTAGGGGCGGGGGTACAGTTCTTC. This gives the protein CASSLGAGVQFF.

The rearrangement links TRBV6-5 to TRBJ1-5, with TRBD1 matching 9 bases. V dropped 7 bases and J dropped 4; count of bases not matched to a gene: 8. The CDR3 is 15 residues long. The V gene's germline CDR1 is MNHEY and CDR2 SVGAGI. The CDR3 sequence: CASNQGQGVNQPQHF. As DNA, the CDR3 is TGTGCCAGCAACCAGGGACAGGGTGTGAATCAGCCCCAGCATTTT.

The table lists this clone with a few counts. The chain links TRBV6-1 to TRBJ1-1; the D is unclear. The V and J ends lost 7 bases and 8 bases respectively, with 23 bases between them. The CDR3 is 15 amino acids. Germline V CDR1 and CDR2: MNHNS, SASEGT. The CDR3 region is CASMPRPGLSDEAFF. The CDR3 nucleotides are TGTGCCAGCATGCCGCGCCCCGGACTTTCCGACGAAGCTTTCTTT.

The V call is TRBV7-2, the J call TRBJ2-1; 9 bases align to TRBD2. V was pared by 9 bases and J by 6 bases, with 12 bases of the junction left unmatched. The length of the CDR3 is 15 residues. Germline V gene sequence: CDR1 SGHTA, CDR2 FQGNSA. For the CDR3, the DNA is TGTGCCAGTCCCCCGGGGGGCGGGGGGGTCAATGAGCAGTTCTTC. This sequence encodes CASPPGGGGVNEQFF.

The genes are TRBV18 and TRBJ1-1; 7 bases fit TRBD1. The V segment lost 4 bases and the J segment 3 bases; nucleotides outside the gene matches: 2. Looked up from germline, CDR1 is KGHSH and CDR2 is LQKENI. CDR3 length: 13 amino acids. The CDR3 DNA is TGTGCCAGCTCACTAGGACAGGACACTGAAGCTTTCTTT. This gives the protein CASSLGQDTEAFF.

This clone was recorded once. This same CDR3 is encoded by further DNA sequences in the sample. V and J are TRBV7-2 and TRBJ1-1; D is unclear. The CDR3 spans 14 residues. Germline V gene data show CDR1 as SGHTA and CDR2 as FQGNSA. V was shortened by 1 base and J by 1 base, with 7 bases between the two germline ends. The CDR3 nucleotides read TGTGCCAGCAGCTTAGGGGCAGCGAACACTGAAGCTTTCTTT. This sequence encodes CASSLGAANTEAFF.

V usage is TRBV7-8 and J usage is TRBJ2-5; 8 bases map to TRBD1. This CDR3 spans 15 amino acids. Germline assignment: CDR1 SGHVS and CDR2 FQNEAQ. Unmatched junction bases numbered 5, after V lost 1 base and J lost 4 bases. The CDR3 sequence is CASSLVGQGAETQYF. CDR3 sequence (DNA): TGTGCCAGCAGCTTAGTGGGCCAGGGGGCAGAGACCCAGTACTTC.

This chain links TRBV29-1 with TRBJ1-4; 9 bases align to TRBD1. From germline, CDR1 is SQVTM and CDR2 ANQGSEA. The junction had 7 bases not matched to a gene; V was cut back by 7 bases and J by 7 bases. This CDR3 is 13 amino acids long. CDR3 nucleotide sequence: TGCAGCGCCGGACAGGGGTTAGGTGAAAAACTGTTTTTT. Amino acids: CSAGQGLGEKLFF.

A word on this clone: A much bigger clone sits one base away, suggesting this may be a read error. The rearrangement uses TRBV4-1 and TRBJ2-5; 8 bases align to TRBD2. This CDR3 has 17 amino acids. The germline gives CDR1 MGHRA, CDR2 YSYEKL. The trim removed 3 bases at V and 4 bases at J, leaving 13 bases unmatched. The CDR3 DNA follows: TGCGCCAGCAGCCAGGCGCGGGGGGCCGATGCCAGAGAGACCCAGTACTTC. It codes for CASSQARGADARETQYF.

The chain links TRBV7-2 to TRBJ2-3; TRBD2 might be the D (7 bases). The length of the CDR3 is 17 residues. Germline assignment: CDR1 SGHTA and CDR2 FQGNSA. V lost 0 bases and J 0 bases, leaving 13 bases between the germline ends. DNA for the CDR3: TGTGCCAGCAGCTTAGCGGCGGGGGCACCTAGCACAGATACGCAGTATTTT. This gives the protein CASSLAAGAPSTDTQYF.

This clone was detected a few times. The chain couples TRBV11-2 to TRBJ1-3; 8 nucleotides align to TRBD1. Per the germline V gene, CDR1 is SGHAT and CDR2 is FQNNGV. There are 16 residues in the CDR3. The ends lost 5 bases at V and 0 bases at J; junction bases unmatched: 6. The CDR3 region has the DNA TGTGCCAGCAGCCCTTGGACAGGGCTCTCTGGAAACACCATATATTTT. Translation gives CASSPWTGLSGNTIYF.

CDR3 coding DNA: TGTGCCAGCAGCCCAACCGGGACAGGCACCTACGAGCAGTACTTC. It is translated as CASSPTGTGTYEQYF. The chain recombines TRBV5-5 with TRBJ2-7, with 8 bases identical to TRBD1. CDR3 size: 15 residues. From germline, CDR1 is SGHKS and CDR2 YYEKEE (reference sequence). Losses at the gene ends were 4 bases for V and 2 bases for J; bases not matched to a gene: 8.

As regards this clone: The junction departs from the called germline gene at one end, perhaps through a read error. The J gene is TRBJ1-1, the V gene TRBV11-2; 7 bases map to TRBD1. The CDR3 runs 15 residues. The germline gives CDR1 SGHAT, CDR2 FQNNGV. CDR3 residues: CASSVDRASFTEAFF. In DNA form, the CDR3 reads TGTGCCAGCAGCGTAGACAGGGCGTCGTTCACTGAAGCTTTCTTT.

V gene TRBV15 combines with J gene TRBJ1-1; TRBD1 might be the D (6 bases). Between the trimmed V and J ends, which lost 1 base and 3 bases, there was a span of 15 bases. Germline V lookup: CDR1 LNHNV, CDR2 YYDKDF (reference sequence). CDR3 length equals 16 residues. This CDR3 reads CATSRGPQGGDTEAFF. The CDR3 bases are TGTGCCACCAGCAGAGGACCACAGGGTGGGGACACTGAAGCTTTCTTT.

The V and J genes are TRBV2 and TRBJ2-5; D perhaps matches TRBD2 (6 bases). The CDR3 has 11 residues. Germline V lookup: CDR1 SNHLY, CDR2 FYNNEI. The V and J ends lost 8 bases and 5 bases respectively, with 9 bases between them. The CDR3 DNA reads TGTGCCAGCGGAGGGTGGGAGACCCAGTACTTC. It codes for CASGGWETQYF. Looking up the rest from reference TRBV2 and TRBJ2-5 gives the full variable domain: EPEVTQTPSHQVTQMGQEVILRCVPISNHLYFYWYRQILGQKVEFLVSFYNNEISEKSEIFDDQFSVERPDGSNFTLKIRSTKLEDSAMYFCASGGWETQYFGPGTRLLVL.

This clone has more than one count but fewer than ten. This chain joins TRBV11-2 and TRBJ2-5; 11 nucleotides match TRBD1. The J call is in doubt because the DNA end fits TRBJ2-7 better. The CDR3 loop spans 14 amino acids. The V gene's germline CDR1 is SGHAT and CDR2 FQNNGV. In nucleotides, the CDR3 is TGTGCCAGCACCAGGGACAGGGGGACCTACGAGCAGTACTTC. This sequence encodes CASTRDRGTYEQYF.

The chain employs TRBV29-1 and TRBJ2-7; TRBD1 agrees at 9 bases. Germline-derived CDR1 and CDR2 are SQVTM and ANQGSEA. The CDR3 consists of 15 residues. V dropped 5 bases and J dropped 0; count of bases not matched to a gene: 8. The CDR3 sequence: CSVKTGTGSSYEQYF. As DNA, the CDR3 is TGCAGCGTTAAAACCGGGACAGGGAGCTCCTACGAGCAGTACTTC.

The chain recombines TRBV11-2 with TRBJ2-2, with D tentatively TRBD1 (5 bases). CDR3 length: 17 amino acids. Trimming removed 7 bases from V and 2 bases from J, with 20 bases in between. In germline, CDR1 is SGHAT, CDR2 FQNNGV. Here the CDR3 reads CASNPGWWQTNTGELFF. CDR3 coding DNA: TGTGCCAGCAACCCAGGGTGGTGGCAGACCAACACCGGGGAGCTGTTTTTT. Full variable domain (remainder filled in from reference TRBV11-2 and TRBJ2-2): EAGVAQSPRYKIIEKRQSVAFWCNPISGHATLYWYQQILGQGPKLLIQFQNNGVVDDSQLPKDRFSAERLKGVDSTLKIQPAKLEDSAVYLCASNPGWWQTNTGELFFGEGSRLTVL.

J is TRBJ1-3 and V is TRBV4-1; D might be TRBD1 (5 bases). V shed 1 base and J shed 0 bases, with 10 bases lying between them. Germline CDR1 and CDR2: MGHRA and YSYEKL. This CDR3 region has 16 residues. The CDR3 sequence: CASSQVWGPSGNTIYF. DNA of the CDR3: TGCGCCAGCAGCCAAGTATGGGGCCCCTCTGGAAACACCATATATTTT.

The chain is built from TRBV7-2 and TRBJ1-2; 10 nucleotides align to TRBD1. The CDR3 sequence is 15 residues long. V lost 5 bases to trimming and J lost 4 bases; unmatched junction nucleotides: 7. Germline V CDR1 and CDR2: SGHTA, FQGNSA. This CDR3 is CASSLTGQGSYGYTF. CDR3 sequence (DNA): TGTGCCAGCAGCCTCACGGGACAGGGGTCCTATGGCTACACCTTC.

The genes are TRBV19 and TRBJ2-1, with 8 bases that match TRBD2. This CDR3 comprises 14 residues. Germline loops: CDR1 LNHDA, CDR2 SQIVND (reference sequence). V shed 5 bases, J shed 4 bases, and the junction held 4 bases outside the gene matches. DNA for the CDR3: TGTGCCAGTAGTCGGACTAGCCTTTACAATGAGCAGTTCTTC. Protein product: CASSRTSLYNEQFF.

This clone occurred a few times. The chain recombines TRBV6-1 with TRBJ1-4; D is unresolved. The germline CDR1 and CDR2 sequences are MNHNS and SASEGT. V shed 4 bases and J shed 8 bases, with 17 bases lying between them. This CDR3 region has 15 residues. DNA of the CDR3: TGTGCCAGCAGTGCCTCCGGAGGATACGGAGAAAAACTGTTTTTT. Encoded protein: CASSASGGYGEKLFF.

The CDR3 loop reads CSVERQGLYTDTQYF. The CDR3 nucleotides are TGCAGCGTTGAACGGCAGGGGCTCTACACAGATACGCAGTATTTT. The chain is built from TRBV29-1 and TRBJ2-3, with TRBD1 as a possible D gene (6 bases). Trimming took 2 bases from V and 2 from J, leaving 14 bases between them. Germline V gives CDR1 SQVTM, CDR2 ANQGSEA. The CDR3 is 15 residues long.

The rearrangement links TRBV11-2 to TRBJ1-1; D is possibly TRBD1 (5 bases). Trimming took 5 bases from V and 5 from J, leaving 18 bases between them. The CDR3 length is 15 residues. Germline assignment: CDR1 SGHAT and CDR2 FQNNGV. The CDR3 DNA reads as TGTGCCAGCAGCCCCAGTGTCCAGGGCAGGACTGAAGCTTTCTTT. Amino acid sequence: CASSPSVQGRTEAFF.

This clone showed up just once. The rearrangement joins TRBV25-1 to TRBJ2-7; TRBD1 might be the D (5 bases). CDR1 MGHDK and CDR2 SYGVNS come from the germline V gene. Trimming took 2 bases from V and 2 from J, leaving 13 bases between them. The CDR3 spans 15 residues. The DNA for the CDR3 is TGTGCCAGCAGTGAACTGCAGGGTAGAGCCTACGAGCAGTACTTC. It encodes CASSELQGRAYEQYF.

The gene calls are TRBV7-2 and TRBJ2-7; 10 bases line up with TRBD2. Germline V gene data show CDR1 as SGHTA and CDR2 as FQGNSA. The V segment lost 1 base and the J segment 3 bases; nucleotides outside the gene matches: 3. This CDR3 is 15 amino acids long. The CDR3 bases are TGTGCCAGCAGCTTAGTAGCGGGGGGAAACTACGAGCAGTACTTC. The encoded protein is CASSLVAGGNYEQYF.